The present T cell receptor beta chain was sequenced within a study of blood T cell repertoires in COVID-19. The overall study: From T cells, B-cell-depleted T cells, or PBMCs came the material, which was cDNA or gDNA.

The CDR3 loop spans 13 amino acids. Germline CDR1 reads MNHEY; CDR2 reads SVGAGI. In the original analysis: Reference gene primer amplification in the assay estimated nucleated cell counts. Repertoires were generated with immunoSEQ multiplex PCR, while TCRdb's copy carries only in-frame clones and drops some. From that table come the V and J calls and clone size; the DNA was used to work out D and trimming. This table has approximately 300,000 clones, 85% to 90% appearing once. Specimen: peripheral blood. The clonotype originates from a man aged 30 to 39 with acute or convalescent COVID-19. The chain joins TRBV6-5 to TRBJ2-7; TRBD2 matches at 10 bases. In DNA, the CDR3 is TGTGCAATAGTAGCGGGAGGATGGGGGGAGCAGTACTTC. Translated, it gives CAIVAGGWGEQYF.